This T cell receptor (beta chain) stems from a study of CXCR3-negative and CXCR3-positive naive CD8 T cells. The length of the CDR3 is 14 residues. Germline V CDR1 and CDR2: MNHEY, SMNVEV (reference sequence). The method, 5' RACE with UMI labels, was used to prepare the TRB cDNA libraries. With the 5' RACE reads reprocessed, TCRdb shows one record per CDR3 protein and no DNA. The table gives about 43,000 distinct CDR3 sequences; the top ten clones make up around 15% of it. The source of this sequence is a human donor in good health. Some clones in this sample may be carry-over from other donors' samples. The chain combines TRBV27 with TRBJ1-6; TCRdb indicates TRBD1, and absent DNA this call remains unverified. The specimen was memory CD8+ T cells from blood. Here the CDR3 reads CASSLWADNSPLHF.